Below, 2 T cell receptor beta chains from the same sample are listed, as sequenced in a study of PD-L1 blockade in urothelial cancer. This sample's time point: pretreatment peripheral blood. This table comes from immunoSEQ multiplex PCR, and its TCRdb copy is limited to in-frame clones, with some not included. The repertoire holds some 52,000 clones, with around 74% as singletons. Sequencing was performed on PBMCs, taken around atezolizumab (anti-PD-L1) treatment. Receptors originate from a man between 70 and 80 years old with urothelial cancer.

The rearrangement uses TRBV2 and TRBJ2-2; D unclear. Trimming left V 2 bases short and J 5 bases short, with 6 bases between. Germline lookup yields CDR1 SNHLY and CDR2 FYNNEI. This CDR3 region has 13 residues. The CDR3 sequence: CASSEISTGELFF. CDR3 bases: TGTGCCAGCAGTGAAATTAGTACCGGGGAGCTGTTTTTT.

The rearrangement uses TRBV15 and TRBJ2-7; TRBD1 is a possible D gene (5 bases). The CDR3 has 14 residues. V lost 0 bases and J lost 3, with 9 bases in between. In germline, CDR1 is LNHNV, CDR2 YYDKDF (reference sequence). This CDR3 reads CATSRDQGGYEQYF. The CDR3 DNA follows: TGTGCCACCAGCAGAGATCAGGGTGGCTACGAGCAGTACTTC.